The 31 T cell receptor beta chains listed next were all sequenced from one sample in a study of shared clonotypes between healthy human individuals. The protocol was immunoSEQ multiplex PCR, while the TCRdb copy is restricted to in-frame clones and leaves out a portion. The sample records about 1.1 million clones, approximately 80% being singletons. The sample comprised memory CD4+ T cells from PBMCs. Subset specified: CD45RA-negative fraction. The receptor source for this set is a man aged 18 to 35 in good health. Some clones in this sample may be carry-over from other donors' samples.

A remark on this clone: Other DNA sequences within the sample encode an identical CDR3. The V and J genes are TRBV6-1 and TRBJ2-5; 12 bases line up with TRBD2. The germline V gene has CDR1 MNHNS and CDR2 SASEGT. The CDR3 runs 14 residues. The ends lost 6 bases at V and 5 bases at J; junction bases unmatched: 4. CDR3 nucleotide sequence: TGTGCCAGCAGACTAGCGGGAGGTCAGGAGACCCAGTACTTC. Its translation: CASRLAGGQETQYF.

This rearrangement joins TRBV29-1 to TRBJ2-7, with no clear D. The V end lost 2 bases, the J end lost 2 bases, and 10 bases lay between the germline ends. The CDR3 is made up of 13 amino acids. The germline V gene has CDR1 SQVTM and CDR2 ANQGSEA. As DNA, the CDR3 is TGCAGCGTTGAAAGTGGCAGCCCCTACGAGCAGTACTTC. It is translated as CSVESGSPYEQYF.

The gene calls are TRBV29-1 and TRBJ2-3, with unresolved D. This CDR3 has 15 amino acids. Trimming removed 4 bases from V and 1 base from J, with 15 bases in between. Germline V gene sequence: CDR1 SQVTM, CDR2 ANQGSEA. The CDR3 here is CSVGFASEGTDTQYF. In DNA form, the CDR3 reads TGCAGCGTTGGCTTCGCCTCTGAGGGCACAGATACGCAGTATTTT.

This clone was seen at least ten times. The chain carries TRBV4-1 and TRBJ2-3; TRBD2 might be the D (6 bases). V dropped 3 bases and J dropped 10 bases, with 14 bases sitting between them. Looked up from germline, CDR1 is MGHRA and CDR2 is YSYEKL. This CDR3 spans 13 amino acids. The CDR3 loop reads CASSHRDWNSQYF. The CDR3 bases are TGCGCCAGCAGCCACCGGGACTGGAACTCGCAGTATTTT.

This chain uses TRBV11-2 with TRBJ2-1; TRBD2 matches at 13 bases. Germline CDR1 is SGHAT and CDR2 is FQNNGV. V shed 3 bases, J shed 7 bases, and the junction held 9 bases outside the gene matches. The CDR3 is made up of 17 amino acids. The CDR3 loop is CASSFRLAGGGYNEQFF. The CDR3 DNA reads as TGTGCCAGCAGCTTTCGACTAGCGGGAGGAGGTTATAATGAGCAGTTCTTC.

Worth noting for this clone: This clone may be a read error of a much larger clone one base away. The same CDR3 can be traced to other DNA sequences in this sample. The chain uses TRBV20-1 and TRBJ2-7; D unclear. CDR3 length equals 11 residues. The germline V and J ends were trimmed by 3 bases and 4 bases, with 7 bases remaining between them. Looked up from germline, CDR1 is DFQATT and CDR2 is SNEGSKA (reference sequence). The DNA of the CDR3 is TGCAGTGCTAGTCAAGGTTACGAGCAGTACTTC. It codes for CSASQGYEQYF.

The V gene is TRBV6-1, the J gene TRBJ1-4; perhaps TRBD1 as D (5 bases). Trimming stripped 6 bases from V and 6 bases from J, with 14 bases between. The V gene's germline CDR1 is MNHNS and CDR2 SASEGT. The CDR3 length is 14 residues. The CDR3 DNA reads TGTGCCAGCAGAAGTACAGCGGGGCATGAAAAACTGTTTTTT. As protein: CASRSTAGHEKLFF.

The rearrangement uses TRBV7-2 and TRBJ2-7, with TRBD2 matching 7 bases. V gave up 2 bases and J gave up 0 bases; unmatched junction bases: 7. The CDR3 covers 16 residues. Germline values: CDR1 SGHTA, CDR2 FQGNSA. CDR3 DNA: TGTGCCAGCAGCTTAAGGTTTCCTAGCGGCTCCTACGAGCAGTACTTC. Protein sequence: CASSLRFPSGSYEQYF.

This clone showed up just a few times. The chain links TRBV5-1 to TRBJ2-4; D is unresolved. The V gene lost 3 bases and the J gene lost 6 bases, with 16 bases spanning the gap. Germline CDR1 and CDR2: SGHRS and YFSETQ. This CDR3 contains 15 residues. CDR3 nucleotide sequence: TGCGCCAGCAGCTCCGATTTTCGGGTAACAAACATTCAGTACTTC. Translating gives CASSSDFRVTNIQYF.

CDR3 region: CASSNTPASGETQYF. The CDR3 coding sequence is TGCGCCAGCAGCAATACACCGGCCTCGGGGGAGACCCAGTACTTC. The V call is TRBV5-1, the J call TRBJ2-5; TRBD2 is a possible D gene (5 bases). The CDR3 loop spans 15 amino acids. Trimming left V 4 bases short and J 5 bases short, with 18 bases between. Looked up from germline, CDR1 is SGHRS and CDR2 is YFSETQ. The full variable domain, in which reference TRBV5-1 and TRBJ2-5 provide the parts outside the CDR3, is KAGVTQTPRYLIKTRGQQVTLSCSPISGHRSVSWYQQTPGQGLQFLFEYFSETQRNKGNFPGRFSGRQFSNSRSEMNVSTLELGDSALYLCASSNTPASGETQYFGPGTRLLVL.

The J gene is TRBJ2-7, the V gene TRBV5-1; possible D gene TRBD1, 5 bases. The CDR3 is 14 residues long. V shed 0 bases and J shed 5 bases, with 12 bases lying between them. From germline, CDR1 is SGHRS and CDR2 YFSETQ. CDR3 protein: CASSLGQTMDEQYF. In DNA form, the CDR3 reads TGCGCCAGCAGCTTGGGACAGACGATGGACGAGCAGTACTTC.

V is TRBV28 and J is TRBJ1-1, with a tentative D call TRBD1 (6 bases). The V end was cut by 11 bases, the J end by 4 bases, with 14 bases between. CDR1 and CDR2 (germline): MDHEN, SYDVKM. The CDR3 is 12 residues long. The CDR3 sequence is CALGGGSTEAFF. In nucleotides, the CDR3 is TGTGCCTTAGGAGGGGGGAGCACTGAAGCTTTCTTT. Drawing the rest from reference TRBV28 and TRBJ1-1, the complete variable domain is DVKVTQSSRYLVKRTGEKVFLECVQDMDHENMFWYRQDPGLGLRLIYFSYDVKMKEKGDIPEGYSVSREKKERFSLILESASTNQTSMYLCALGGGSTEAFFGQGTRLTVV.

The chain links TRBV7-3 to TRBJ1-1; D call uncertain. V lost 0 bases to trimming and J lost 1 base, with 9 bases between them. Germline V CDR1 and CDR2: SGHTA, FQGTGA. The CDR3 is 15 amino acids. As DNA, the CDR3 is TGTGCCAGCAGCTTAACGATGTTGGGGAACACTGAAGCTTTCTTT. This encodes CASSLTMLGNTEAFF.

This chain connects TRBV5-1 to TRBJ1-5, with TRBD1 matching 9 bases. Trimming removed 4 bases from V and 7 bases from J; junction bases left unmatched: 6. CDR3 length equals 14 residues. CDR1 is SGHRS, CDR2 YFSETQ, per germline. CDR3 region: CASSPGTGQQPQHF. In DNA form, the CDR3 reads TGCGCCAGCAGCCCGGGGACAGGGCAGCAGCCCCAGCATTTT.

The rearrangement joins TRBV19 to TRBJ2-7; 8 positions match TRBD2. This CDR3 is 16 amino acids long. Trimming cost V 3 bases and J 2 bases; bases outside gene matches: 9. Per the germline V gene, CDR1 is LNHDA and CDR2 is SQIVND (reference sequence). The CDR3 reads CASSMGRLAGPYEQYF. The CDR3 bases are TGTGCCAGTAGTATGGGGCGGCTAGCGGGTCCCTACGAGCAGTACTTC.

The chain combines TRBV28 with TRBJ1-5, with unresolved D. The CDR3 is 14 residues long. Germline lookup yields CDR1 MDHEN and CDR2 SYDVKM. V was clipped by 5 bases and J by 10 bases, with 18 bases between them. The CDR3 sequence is CASSPLITASPQHF. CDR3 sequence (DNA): TGTGCCAGCAGTCCGCTTATTACGGCCTCACCCCAGCATTTT.

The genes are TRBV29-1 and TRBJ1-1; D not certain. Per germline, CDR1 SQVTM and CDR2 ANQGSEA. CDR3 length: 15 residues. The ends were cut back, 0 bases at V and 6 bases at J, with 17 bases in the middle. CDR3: CSVEDIGTRRSEAFF. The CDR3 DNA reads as TGCAGCGTTGAAGATATCGGAACAAGACGGTCTGAAGCTTTCTTT.

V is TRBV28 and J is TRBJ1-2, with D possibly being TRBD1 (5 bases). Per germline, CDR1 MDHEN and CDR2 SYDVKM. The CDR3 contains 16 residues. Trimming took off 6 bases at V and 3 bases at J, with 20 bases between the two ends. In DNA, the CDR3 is TGTGCCAGCAGCAATTGGCAGGGAGGGTTTGACTATGGCTACACCTTC. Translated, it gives CASSNWQGGFDYGYTF.

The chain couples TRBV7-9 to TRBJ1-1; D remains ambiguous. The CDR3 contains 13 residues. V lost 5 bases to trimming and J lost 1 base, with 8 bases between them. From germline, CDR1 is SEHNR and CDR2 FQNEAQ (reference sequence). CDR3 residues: CASSRGPNTEAFF. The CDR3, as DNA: TGTGCCAGCAGCCGCGGCCCGAACACTGAAGCTTTCTTT.

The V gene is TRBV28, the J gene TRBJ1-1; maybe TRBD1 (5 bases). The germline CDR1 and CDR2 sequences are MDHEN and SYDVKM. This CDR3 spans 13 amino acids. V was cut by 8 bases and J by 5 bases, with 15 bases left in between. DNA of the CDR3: TGTGCCAGCCTGGGGACCTCGGGGACTGAAGCTTTCTTT. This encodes CASLGTSGTEAFF.

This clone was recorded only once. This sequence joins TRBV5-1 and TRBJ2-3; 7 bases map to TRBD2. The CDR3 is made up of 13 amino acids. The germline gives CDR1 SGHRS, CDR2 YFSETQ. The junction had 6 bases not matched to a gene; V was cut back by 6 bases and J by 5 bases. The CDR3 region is CASNLGEGDTQYF. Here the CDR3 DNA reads TGCGCCAGCAATTTGGGGGAGGGAGATACGCAGTATTTT.

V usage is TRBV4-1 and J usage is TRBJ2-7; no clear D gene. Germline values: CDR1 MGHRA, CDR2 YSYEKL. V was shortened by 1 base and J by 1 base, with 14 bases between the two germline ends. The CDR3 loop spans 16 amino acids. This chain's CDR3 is CASSQGLSTRSYEQYF. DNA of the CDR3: TGCGCCAGCAGCCAAGGTCTTTCCACGAGATCCTACGAGCAGTACTTC.

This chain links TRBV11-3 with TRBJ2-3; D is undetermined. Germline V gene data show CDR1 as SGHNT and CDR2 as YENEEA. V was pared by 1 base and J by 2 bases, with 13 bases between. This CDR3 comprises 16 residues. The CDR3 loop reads CASSLADSGHTDTQYF. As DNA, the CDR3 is TGTGCCAGCAGCTTAGCTGACTCAGGCCACACAGATACGCAGTATTTT.

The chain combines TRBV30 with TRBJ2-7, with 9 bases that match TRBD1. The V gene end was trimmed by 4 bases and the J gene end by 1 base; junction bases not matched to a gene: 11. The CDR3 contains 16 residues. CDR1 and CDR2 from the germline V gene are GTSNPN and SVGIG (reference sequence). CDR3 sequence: CAWIPLSGTGSYEQYF. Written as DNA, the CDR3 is TGTGCCTGGATCCCCTTATCCGGGACAGGGTCCTACGAGCAGTACTTC.

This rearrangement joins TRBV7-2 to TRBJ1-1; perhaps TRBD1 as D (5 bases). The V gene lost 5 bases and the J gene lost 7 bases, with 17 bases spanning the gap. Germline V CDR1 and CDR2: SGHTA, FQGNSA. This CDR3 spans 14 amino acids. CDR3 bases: TGTGCCAGCAGCCCCTGGGTTTATAGGGGTGAAGCTTTCTTT. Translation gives CASSPWVYRGEAFF.

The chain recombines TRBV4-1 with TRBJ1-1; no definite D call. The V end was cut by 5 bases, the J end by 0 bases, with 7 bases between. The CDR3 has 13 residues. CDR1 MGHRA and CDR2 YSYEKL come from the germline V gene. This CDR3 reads CASSVSVNTEAFF. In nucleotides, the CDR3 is TGCGCCAGCAGCGTTAGCGTGAACACTGAAGCTTTCTTT.

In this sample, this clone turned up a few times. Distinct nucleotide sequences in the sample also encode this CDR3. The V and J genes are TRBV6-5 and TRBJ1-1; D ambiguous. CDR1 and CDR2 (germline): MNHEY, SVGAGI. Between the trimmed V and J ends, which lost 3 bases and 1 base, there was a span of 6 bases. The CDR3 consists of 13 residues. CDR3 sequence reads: CASSYRGNTEAFF. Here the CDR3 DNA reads TGTGCCAGCAGTTATCGCGGGAACACTGAAGCTTTCTTT.

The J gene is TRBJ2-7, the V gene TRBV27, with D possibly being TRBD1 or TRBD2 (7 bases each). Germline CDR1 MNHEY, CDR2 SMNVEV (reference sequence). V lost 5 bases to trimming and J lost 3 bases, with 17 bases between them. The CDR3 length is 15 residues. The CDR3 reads CASSPQGGIGYEQYF. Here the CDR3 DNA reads TGTGCCAGCAGTCCGCAGGGGGGGATAGGCTACGAGCAGTACTTC.

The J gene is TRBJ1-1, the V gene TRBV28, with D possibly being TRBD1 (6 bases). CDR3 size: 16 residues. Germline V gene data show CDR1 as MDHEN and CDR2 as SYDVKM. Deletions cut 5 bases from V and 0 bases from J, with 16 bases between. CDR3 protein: CASSPGGGWVNTEAFF. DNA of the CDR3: TGTGCCAGCAGTCCCGGAGGGGGGTGGGTGAACACTGAAGCTTTCTTT.

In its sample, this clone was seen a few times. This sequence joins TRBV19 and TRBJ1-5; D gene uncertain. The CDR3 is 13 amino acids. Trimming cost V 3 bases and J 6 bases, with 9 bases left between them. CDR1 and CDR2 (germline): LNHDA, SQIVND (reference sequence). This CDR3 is CASSIPKGQPQHF. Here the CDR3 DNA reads TGTGCCAGTAGTATCCCTAAGGGTCAGCCCCAGCATTTT. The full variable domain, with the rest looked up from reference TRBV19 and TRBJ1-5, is DGGITQSPKYLFRKEGQNVTLSCEQNLNHDAMYWYRQDPGQGLRLIYYSQIVNDFQKGDIAEGYSVSREKKESFPLTVTSAQKNPTAFYLCASSIPKGQPQHFGDGTRLSIL.

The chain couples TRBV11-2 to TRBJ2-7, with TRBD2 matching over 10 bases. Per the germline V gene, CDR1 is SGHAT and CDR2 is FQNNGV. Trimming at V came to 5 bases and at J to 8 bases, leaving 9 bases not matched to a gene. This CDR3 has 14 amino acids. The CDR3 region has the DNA TGTGCCAGCAGCCCGCGGACTAGCGGTAGCAAGCAGTACTTC. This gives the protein CASSPRTSGSKQYF.